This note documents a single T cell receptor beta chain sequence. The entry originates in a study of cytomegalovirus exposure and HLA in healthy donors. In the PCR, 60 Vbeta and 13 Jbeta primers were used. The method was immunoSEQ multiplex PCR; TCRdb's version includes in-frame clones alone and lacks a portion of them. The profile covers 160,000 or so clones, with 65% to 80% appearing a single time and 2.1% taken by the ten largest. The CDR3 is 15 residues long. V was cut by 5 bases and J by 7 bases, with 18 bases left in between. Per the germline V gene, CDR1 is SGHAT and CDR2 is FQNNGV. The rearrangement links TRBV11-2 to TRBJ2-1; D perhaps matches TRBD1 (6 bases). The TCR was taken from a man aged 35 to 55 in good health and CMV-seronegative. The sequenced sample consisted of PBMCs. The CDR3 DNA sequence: TGTGCCAGCAGCGCCGTTCTGGGGGCGCGGAATGAGCAGTTCTTC. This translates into CASSAVLGARNEQFF. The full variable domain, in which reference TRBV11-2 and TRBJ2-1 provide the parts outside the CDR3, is EAGVAQSPRYKIIEKRQSVAFWCNPISGHATLYWYQQILGQGPKLLIQFQNNGVVDDSQLPKDRFSAERLKGVDSTLKIQPAKLEDSAVYLCASSAVLGARNEQFFGPGTRLTVL.